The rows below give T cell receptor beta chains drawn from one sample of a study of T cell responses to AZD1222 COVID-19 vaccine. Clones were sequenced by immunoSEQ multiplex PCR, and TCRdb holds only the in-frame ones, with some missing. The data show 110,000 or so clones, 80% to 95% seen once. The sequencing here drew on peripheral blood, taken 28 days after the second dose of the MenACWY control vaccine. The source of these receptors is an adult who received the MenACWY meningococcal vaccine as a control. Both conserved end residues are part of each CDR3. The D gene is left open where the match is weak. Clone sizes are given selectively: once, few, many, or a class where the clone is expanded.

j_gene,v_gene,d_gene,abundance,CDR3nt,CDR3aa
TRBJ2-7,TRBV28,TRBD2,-,TGTGCCAGCAGTTTAGGGACTAGCGGGGGCCACTACGAGCAGTACTTC,CASSLGTSGGHYEQYF
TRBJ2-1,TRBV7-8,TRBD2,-,TGTGCCAGCAGCTTAGGACTAGCGGGAGCTGGCCCCTCCTACAATGAGCAGTTCTTC,CASSLGLAGAGPSYNEQFF
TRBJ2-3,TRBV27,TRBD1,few,TGTGCCAGCAGGCCTAGGGGGGCTCCACAGGGGGTGTATTTT,CASRPRGAPQGVYF
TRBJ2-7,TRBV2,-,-,TGTGCCAGCAGACCCAACACCGACGGGTTCGAGCAGTACTTC,CASRPNTDGFEQYF
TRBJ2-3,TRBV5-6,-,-,TGTGCCAGCAGCCCAGTCCGGGGGGCGCACGCAGATACGCAGTATTTT,CASSPVRGAHADTQYF
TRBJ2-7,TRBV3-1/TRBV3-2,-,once,TGTGCCAGCAGCCAATACGGGTACGAGCAGTACTTC,CASSQYGYEQYF
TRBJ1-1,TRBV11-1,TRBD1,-,TGTGCCAGCAGCTTGGGGACAGCCCCGAACACTGAAGCTTTCTTT,CASSLGTAPNTEAFF
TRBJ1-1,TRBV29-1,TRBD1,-,TGCAGCGTGGACAGGGGGGACACTGAAGCTTTCTTT,CSVDRGDTEAFF
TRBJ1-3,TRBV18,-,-,TGTGCCAGCTCACCACCTGGTTCCGCTGGAAACACCATATATTTT,CASSPPGSAGNTIYF
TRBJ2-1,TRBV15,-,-,TGTGCCACCAGCAGAGACGGGGTGGGTATGCTTGAGCAGTTCTTC,CATSRDGVGMLEQFF
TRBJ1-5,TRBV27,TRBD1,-,TGTGCCAGCAGTAGGACAGGGGTTCAGCCCCAGCATTTT,CASSRTGVQPQHF
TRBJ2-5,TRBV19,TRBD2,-,TGTGCCAGTTCTATAGCGGGGGGGCTGGAGACCCAGTACTTC,CASSIAGGLETQYF
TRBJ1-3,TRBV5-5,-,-,TGTGCCAGCAGCTTGGGGCCCTACGAACGGGACACCATATATTTT,CASSLGPYERDTIYF
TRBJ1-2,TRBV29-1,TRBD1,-,TGCAGCGTCGCAATGGAGGGGGCCCTCTATGGCTACACCTTC,CSVAMEGALYGYTF
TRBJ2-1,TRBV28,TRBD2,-,TGTGCCAGCACCGTAGCGGGAGTAAGCTCCTACAATGAGCAGTTCTTC,CASTVAGVSSYNEQFF